The 9 T cell receptor beta chains listed next were all sequenced from one sample in a study of blood T cell repertoires in COVID-19. Libraries were prepared by immunoSEQ multiplex PCR; TCRdb keeps only in-frame clonotypes and omits some of them. The repertoire holds a few hundred thousand clones, with roughly 90% as singletons. The sequenced sample consisted of PBMCs or T cells enriched from blood (not recorded which). The receptors come from a woman aged 25 to 39 who had recovered from COVID-19.

The V and J genes are TRBV11-3 and TRBJ2-7; TRBD2 matches 7 bases. The CDR3 consists of 14 residues. Per germline, CDR1 SGHNT and CDR2 YENEEA. V lost 5 bases to trimming and J lost 2 bases; unmatched junction nucleotides: 6. CDR3 DNA sequence: TGTGCCAGCAGCCCCGGGGGGAAACCCTACGAGCAGTACTTC. Its protein product is CASSPGGKPYEQYF.

The chain recombines TRBV9 with TRBJ1-2; 8 nucleotides agree with TRBD1. The CDR3 loop spans 14 amino acids. Germline V gene lookup returns CDR1 SGDLS and CDR2 YYNGEE. V gave up 4 bases and J gave up 3 bases; unmatched junction bases: 5. CDR3 amino acids: CASSLDRAHYGYTF. The CDR3 region has the DNA TGTGCCAGCAGCTTGGACAGGGCTCACTATGGCTACACCTTC.

CDR3 region: CASSQDGGVGPQHF. The CDR3 coding sequence is TGCGCCAGCAGCCAAGATGGGGGGGTTGGGCCCCAGCATTTT. The chain couples TRBV4-3 to TRBJ1-5, with D possibly being TRBD1 (5 bases). The germline gives CDR1 LGHNA, CDR2 YSLEER. The length of the CDR3 is 14 residues. V was shortened by 0 bases and J by 9 bases, with 12 bases between the two germline ends.

The chain is built from TRBV7-2 and TRBJ2-5; TRBD2 matches 13 bases. Trimming took 4 bases from V and 4 from J; bases not matched to a gene: 6. The CDR3 sequence is 16 residues long. Germline CDR1 is SGHTA and CDR2 is FQGNSA. DNA of the CDR3: TGTGCCAGCAGCTCCACTAGCGGGGGGGGAGGAGAGACCCAGTACTTC. It translates to CASSSTSGGGGETQYF.

V usage is TRBV13 and J usage is TRBJ1-3, with TRBD1 identical over 8 bases. Germline lookup yields CDR1 PRHDT and CDR2 FYEKMQ (reference sequence). V shed 5 bases, J shed 2 bases, and the junction held 5 bases outside the gene matches. The CDR3 is 15 amino acids. For the CDR3, the DNA is TGTGCCAGCAGCCGAGACAGGGGTACTGGAAACACCATATATTTT. This gives the protein CASSRDRGTGNTIYF. The variable domain in full, with the rest retrieved from reference TRBV13 and TRBJ1-3, is AAGVIQSPRHLIKEKRETATLKCYPIPRHDTVYWYQQGPGQDPQFLISFYEKMQSDKGSIPDRFSAQQFSDYHSELNMSSLELGDSALYFCASSRDRGTGNTIYFGEGSWLTVV.

The rearrangement links TRBV27 to TRBJ1-2; TRBD1 aligns across 11 bases. The germline CDR1 and CDR2 sequences are MNHEY and SMNVEV (reference sequence). J gave up 8 bases and V 4 bases, and 12 bases lay outside the gene matches. There are 16 residues in the CDR3. The CDR3 nucleotides read TGTGCCAGCAGTTCCCTCGGGACAGGGGGACCGGGGGGCTACACCTTC. As protein: CASSSLGTGGPGGYTF.

Comment on this clone: An end of the junction differs from the germline gene, which may be a read error. CDR3 DNA sequence: TGTGCCAGCAGCTACTTCGCGACTAGCGGGGGGGCCCGGGGGACCGGGGAGCTGTTTTTT. It encodes CASSYFATSGGARGTGELFF. The chain employs TRBV6-6 and TRBJ2-2, with 14 nucleotides matching TRBD2. The germline V gene has CDR1 MNHNY and CDR2 SVGAGI (reference sequence). The CDR3 spans 20 residues.

The V call is TRBV18, the J call TRBJ1-1; D is perhaps TRBD1 (5 bases). V was clipped by 3 bases and J by 4 bases, with 18 bases between them. Germline CDR1 is KGHSH and CDR2 is LQKENI. The CDR3 is 16 amino acids. CDR3 nucleotide sequence: TGTGCCAGCTCACCGACGGTAAGGGGTAGTGGCACTGAAGCTTTCTTT. Its protein product is CASSPTVRGSGTEAFF.

The V gene is TRBV28, the J gene TRBJ1-2, with 12 bases fitting TRBD1. The CDR3 extends over 17 amino acids. Germline CDR1 is MDHEN and CDR2 is SYDVKM. The junction had 8 bases not matched to a gene; V was cut back by 4 bases and J by 2 bases. The CDR3 nucleotides are TGTGCCAGCAGTTCCGGGACAGGGGGCAACCCGAACTATGGCTACACCTTC. Translated, it gives CASSSGTGGNPNYGYTF.